This T cell receptor beta chain was found in a study of T cell responses to AZD1222 COVID-19 vaccine. Study results and caveats: Donors skewed white British and female; clonal diversity was possibly underestimated. Among spike-specific TCRs, nearly half reportedly target unmutated variant regions.

TCRdb's copy holds only in-frame clones and misses some; the assay was immunoSEQ multiplex PCR. This repertoire shows some 74,000 clones, 70% to 90% found once; its top ten account for roughly a fifth. Remarks on this clone: As yet, its antigen is unknown.

The sequence was obtained from an adult in good health. This material consisted of peripheral blood, taken on day 0 of AZD1222 vaccination.

CDR3 region: CASSQDPVGSTEAFF. DNA of the CDR3: TGTGCCAGCAGCCAAGACCCCGTAGGAAGCACTGAAGCTTTCTTT. This chain uses TRBV4-2 with TRBJ1-1; D is undetermined. Germline lookup yields CDR1 LGHNA and CDR2 YNFKEQ. This CDR3 spans 15 amino acids. V dropped 0 bases and J dropped 4 bases, with 12 bases sitting between them.